A single sample gave rise to the 13 T cell receptor beta chains below, sequenced in a study of a mutant IDH1 vaccine in newly diagnosed glioma. The time point denotes: baseline, week 1 (first vaccination visit). The sample's treatment: pre-vaccination baseline after standard-of-care therapy. Data came from immunoSEQ multiplex PCR; TCRdb stores just in-frame clones and leaves some out. The table has tens of thousands of clones, around 80% seen once. The material was PBMCs, obtained from a glioma patient treated with radiotherapy, temozolomide or both. The source of these receptors is a man aged 40-49 years with glioma. Some clones in this sample may be carry-over from other donors' samples.

This chain joins TRBV2 and TRBJ2-7; maybe TRBD2 (6 bases). Trimming removed 4 bases from V and 6 bases from J, with 25 bases in between. The germline CDR1 and CDR2 sequences are SNHLY and FYNNEI. CDR3 length: 17 residues. CDR3 DNA sequence: TGTGCCAGCAGTGCTCACAAACCGGGGGTAGCTGGGCGCGAGCAGTACTTC. Translation: CASSAHKPGVAGREQYF.

This clone was picked up a small number of times. The V gene is TRBV15, the J gene TRBJ1-4; D is unclear. Per germline, CDR1 LNHNV and CDR2 YYDKDF (reference sequence). V was trimmed by 6 bases and J by 0 bases, leaving 8 bases between them. The CDR3 length is 14 residues. The CDR3 coding sequence is TGTGCCACCAGGGGAGACGCAACTAATGAAAAACTGTTTTTT. Translation: CATRGDATNEKLFF.

The chain carries TRBV4-2 and TRBJ2-7; D may be TRBD2 (6 bases). The CDR3 has 15 residues. The V end was cut by 1 base, the J end by 5 bases, with 15 bases between. The germline gives CDR1 LGHNA, CDR2 YNFKEQ. The CDR3 is CASSQGRLASHEQYF. The DNA for the CDR3 is TGTGCCAGCAGCCAAGGAAGGCTAGCGAGCCACGAGCAGTACTTC.

The chain combines TRBV2 with TRBJ1-4; D is undetermined. This CDR3 has 15 amino acids. Germline CDR1 and CDR2: SNHLY and FYNNEI. V was trimmed by 3 bases and J by 5 bases, leaving 13 bases between them. The CDR3 DNA is TGTGCCAGCAGTGACTTGCAGGCCTCCAATGAAAAACTGTTTTTT. This encodes CASSDLQASNEKLFF. The full variable domain, its missing parts supplied by reference TRBV2 and TRBJ1-4, is EPEVTQTPSHQVTQMGQEVILRCVPISNHLYFYWYRQILGQKVEFLVSFYNNEISEKSEIFDDQFSVERPDGSNFTLKIRSTKLEDSAMYFCASSDLQASNEKLFFGSGTQLSVL.

The chain links TRBV12-5 to TRBJ1-5; D not resolved. Germline V gives CDR1 LGHNT, CDR2 FRNRAP. This CDR3 spans 13 amino acids. V lost 3 bases and J lost 1, with 4 bases in between. The CDR3 here is CASGFGSNQPQHF. The CDR3 DNA reads as TGTGCTAGTGGTTTTGGGAGCAATCAGCCCCAGCATTTT. Filled out from reference TRBV12-5 and TRBJ1-5, the complete variable domain reads DARVTQTPRHKVTEMGQEVTMRCQPILGHNTVFWYRQTMMQGLELLAYFRNRAPLDDSGMPKDRFSAEMPDATLATLKIQPSEPRDSAVYFCASGFGSNQPQHFGDGTRLSIL.

This rearrangement joins TRBV7-2 to TRBJ2-7; 12 bases are shared with TRBD2. Germline values: CDR1 SGHTA, CDR2 FQGNSA. This CDR3 is built from 17 residues. The ends lost 4 bases at V and 3 bases at J; junction bases unmatched: 10. CDR3 nucleotides: TGTGCCAGCAGCTCCCAGCTACTAGCGGGGGGCCTCTACGAGCAGTACTTC. It yields the protein CASSSQLLAGGLYEQYF.

J is TRBJ1-1 and V is TRBV27, with 9 bases identical to TRBD1. This CDR3 comprises 15 residues. With 4 bases clipped from V and 5 bases from J, the junction kept 8 bases outside the gene matches. Germline V gives CDR1 MNHEY, CDR2 SMNVEV (reference sequence). Here the CDR3 DNA reads TGTGCCAGCAGTTCCGAGGACAGGGGACGGACTGAAGCTTTCTTT. This codes for CASSSEDRGRTEAFF.

V and J are TRBV27 and TRBJ2-2; 15 nucleotides match TRBD2. This CDR3 comprises 21 residues. V was pared by 3 bases and J by 0 bases, with 11 bases of the junction left unmatched. Germline CDR1 is MNHEY and CDR2 is SMNVEV (reference sequence). CDR3 region: CASSFSAPGLAGGANTGELFF. CDR3 sequence (DNA): TGTGCCAGCAGTTTCTCAGCACCGGGACTAGCGGGGGGTGCGAACACCGGGGAGCTGTTTTTT.

This clone was recorded only once. The V gene is TRBV5-6, the J gene TRBJ1-1; D uncertain. CDR1 and CDR2 from the germline V gene are SGHDT and YYEEEE. V lost 1 base and J lost 9, with 10 bases in between. The CDR3 has 12 residues. The DNA of the CDR3 is TGTGCCAGCAGCTTGACCGTCGGGCAAGCTTTCTTT. Amino acid sequence: CASSLTVGQAFF.

V is TRBV15 and J is TRBJ1-2; maybe TRBD1 (5 bases). The V end lost 0 bases, the J end lost 7 bases, and 21 bases lay between the germline ends. The CDR3 consists of 17 residues. Germline V CDR1 and CDR2: LNHNV, YYDKDF (reference sequence). The CDR3 coding sequence is TGTGCCACCAGCAGAGATACCGCGGGACCCCACCGAGGTGGCTACACCTTC. Translated, it gives CATSRDTAGPHRGGYTF. The full variable domain, its missing parts supplied by reference TRBV15 and TRBJ1-2, is DAMVIQNPRYQVTQFGKPVTLSCSQTLNHNVMYWYQQKSSQAPKLLFHYYDKDFNNEADTPDNFQSRRPNTSFCFLDIRSPGLGDTAMYLCATSRDTAGPHRGGYTFGSGTRLTVV.

This chain links TRBV9 with TRBJ1-2; D remains unclear. V was pared by 4 bases and J by 4 bases, with 14 bases between. Germline V gene lookup returns CDR1 SGDLS and CDR2 YYNGEE. The CDR3 is made up of 14 amino acids. The chain's CDR3 is CASSLDPSSYGYTF. Written as DNA, the CDR3 is TGTGCCAGCAGCCTAGACCCCTCTTCCTATGGCTACACCTTC.

The chain couples TRBV25-1 to TRBJ2-5; 11 bases fit TRBD1. Germline trimming cut 2 bases from V and 4 bases from J; bases unmatched to any gene: 12. Germline V CDR1 and CDR2: MGHDK, SYGVNS. The CDR3 extends over 18 amino acids. The CDR3 spells CASSENRPGQGVGETQYF. In nucleotides, the CDR3 is TGTGCCAGCAGTGAAAACCGACCGGGACAGGGGGTAGGAGAGACCCAGTACTTC.

This clone appeared a few times. This chain connects TRBV10-2 to TRBJ2-7; D is undetermined. Trimming pared 3 bases from V and 2 bases from J, leaving 2 bases between. This CDR3 has 11 amino acids. Germline CDR1 WSHSY, CDR2 SAAADI. As DNA, the CDR3 is TGCGCCAGCAGTGAAGCCTACGAGCAGTACTTC. Translated, it gives CASSEAYEQYF.